This T cell receptor (beta chain) is from a study of T cells in Graves' hyperthyroidism and ophthalmopathy. Findings of the study overall: Appearing also in blood were most of the thyroid clonotypes expanded above 0.001.

Details on this clonotype: What it binds is unknown.

Amplified TCR beta CDR3 regions came from RNA transcripts. Using the HTBI primer set, a first-round RT-PCR was run on the TCR CDR3. TCRdb passed the multiplex PCR reads through MiXCR, listing each CDR3 protein once. The sample has 300,000 to 500,000 distinct CDR3 sequences; 11% to 15% are singletons. Between the trimmed V and J ends, which lost 3 bases and 3 bases, there was a span of 12 bases. The CDR3 extends over 15 amino acids. The chain couples TRBV12-3 or TRBV12-4 to TRBJ1-5, with D tentatively TRBD1 (6 bases). The sequenced sample was blood. This clonotype was obtained from a man in his forties or fifties with Graves' ophthalmopathy. CDR3 amino acids: CASSFRGADNQPQHF. In nucleotides, the CDR3 is TGTGCCAGCAGTTTCCGGGGGGCGGACAATCAGCCCCAGCATTTT.